This TCR beta chain originates from a study of blood T cell repertoires in COVID-19. Background on the study: Collection of acute and convalescent COVID-19 samples took place in the United States, Italy and Spain.

CDR3 length: 14 residues. Germline loops: CDR1 SNHLY, CDR2 FYNNEI. The V segment lost 6 bases and the J segment 6 bases; nucleotides outside the gene matches: 8. Only in-frame clones appear in the TCRdb table, and some are missing; sequencing was by immunoSEQ multiplex PCR. The sample carries about 72,000 clones, around 90% recorded once. The sequenced material came from peripheral blood. This chain links TRBV2 with TRBJ2-1; 7 bases match TRBD2. This clonotype was obtained from a human donor in a cohort sampled during active COVID-19. The CDR3, as DNA: TGTGCCAGCAGGCGGGAGTTTGCCTCCAATGAGCAGTTCTTC. It encodes CASRREFASNEQFF.